The present entry profiles one T cell receptor (beta chain) with its context. Antigen unknown. This sample is part of a study of cytomegalovirus exposure and HLA in healthy donors. Study results and limitations: A reported reduction in N-insertions relative to the 666-donor mean was seen in an Asian-associated ancestry cluster in a later analysis. Reports showed the classifier diagnosing cytomegalovirus status with high specificity and sensitivity. Roughly uniform depth of sequencing across donors was assumed in presence/absence analyses.

Use of 60 Vbeta and 13 Jbeta primers characterized the PCR. Profiled with immunoSEQ multiplex PCR; TCRdb holds only in-frame clones, not every one. Among about 140,000 clones listed, around 80% were seen once. Input material: PBMCs. This TCR was sampled from a man aged 18 to 29 in good health and CMV-seropositive.

CDR3 amino acids: CASSPQGAEGGYTF. Written as DNA, the CDR3 is TGTGCCAGCAGCCCACAGGGGGCTGAAGGTGGCTACACCTTC. The rearrangement uses TRBV7-9 and TRBJ1-2; 9 bases are a match to TRBD1. Germline loops: CDR1 SEHNR, CDR2 FQNEAQ (reference sequence). CDR3 length: 14 amino acids. After removal of 5 bases from V and 7 bases from J, the junction contained 8 bases not matched to a gene.